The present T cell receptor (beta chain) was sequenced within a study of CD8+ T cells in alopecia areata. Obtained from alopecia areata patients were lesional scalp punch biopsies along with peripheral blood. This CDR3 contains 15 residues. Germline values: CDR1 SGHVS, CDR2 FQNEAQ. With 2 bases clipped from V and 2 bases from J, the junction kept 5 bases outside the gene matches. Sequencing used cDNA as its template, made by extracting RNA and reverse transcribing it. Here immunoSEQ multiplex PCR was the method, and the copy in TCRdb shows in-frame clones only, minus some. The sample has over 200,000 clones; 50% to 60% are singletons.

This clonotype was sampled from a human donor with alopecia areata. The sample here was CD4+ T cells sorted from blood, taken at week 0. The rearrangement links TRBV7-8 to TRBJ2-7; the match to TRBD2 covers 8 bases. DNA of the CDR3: TGTGCCAGCAGCTTAAAACTAGCGGCCACCTACGAGCAGTACTTC. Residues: CASSLKLAATYEQYF.